These 30 T cell receptor beta chains share one sample of origin, sequenced in a study of T-cell reconstitution after alpha-beta-depleted transplantation in children. This sample's TCRbeta library carried unique molecular identifier barcodes. TCRdb itself ran the PCR reads through MiXCR, one entry per CDR3 protein. The sample contains roughly 90,000 distinct CDR3 sequences, more than 10% of which appear only once. The starting material was PBMCs from the stem cell graft donor, obtained from the stem cell graft. These receptors all come from a human donor who donated a stem cell graft to a child with inherited bone marrow failure.

The chain recombines TRBV9 with TRBJ2-4; D gene unclear. The CDR3 is made up of 12 amino acids. V lost 0 bases and J 6 bases, leaving 4 bases between the germline ends. Germline-derived CDR1 and CDR2 are SGDLS and YYNGEE. For the CDR3, the DNA is TGTGCCAGCAGCGTAGATGGAAACATTCAGTACTTC. This sequence encodes CASSVDGNIQYF. The variable domain in full, completed from reference TRBV9 and TRBJ2-4, reads DSGVTQTPKHLITATGQRVTLRCSPRSGDLSVYWYQQSLDQGLQFLIQYYNGEERAKGNILERFSAQQFPDLHSELNLSSLELGDSALYFCASSVDGNIQYFGAGTRLSVL.

This clonotype was seen many times. The V and J genes are TRBV27 and TRBJ2-7; 9 bases map to TRBD1. The V gene end was trimmed by 5 bases and the J gene end by 7 bases; junction bases not matched to a gene: 3. There are 12 residues in the CDR3. Germline values: CDR1 MNHEY, CDR2 SMNVEV (reference sequence). The CDR3 loop is CASSGTGREQYF. In DNA form, the CDR3 reads TGTGCCAGCAGTGGGACAGGGCGAGAGCAGTACTTC.

This clonotype was counted at least ten times. The chain employs TRBV5-1 and TRBJ2-2; 13 nucleotides align to TRBD2. J gave up 4 bases and V 3 bases, and 3 bases lay outside the gene matches. The germline V gene has CDR1 SGHRS and CDR2 YFSETQ. The CDR3 is made up of 16 amino acids. The CDR3 DNA follows: TGCGCCAGCAGCTCGGGACTAGCGGGACCCACCGGGGAGCTGTTTTTT. It encodes CASSSGLAGPTGELFF. The entire variable domain, with the rest obtained from reference TRBV5-1 and TRBJ2-2, is as follows: KAGVTQTPRYLIKTRGQQVTLSCSPISGHRSVSWYQQTPGQGLQFLFEYFSETQRNKGNFPGRFSGRQFSNSRSEMNVSTLELGDSALYLCASSSGLAGPTGELFFGEGSRLTVL.

The V and J genes are TRBV28 and TRBJ2-3; a possible D gene is TRBD2 (5 bases). There are 13 residues in the CDR3. Germline CDR1 reads MDHEN; CDR2 reads SYDVKM. Trimming cost V 8 bases and J 0 bases, with 9 bases left between them. The CDR3 DNA is TGTGCCAGCTCCGGGGATAGCACAGATACGCAGTATTTT. Translated: CASSGDSTDTQYF.

This clonotype was recorded many times. This chain links TRBV20-1 with TRBJ2-7; tentative D call: TRBD1 (5 bases). V shed 3 bases and J shed 2 bases, with 8 bases lying between them. This CDR3 contains 12 residues. Germline CDR1 DFQATT, CDR2 SNEGSKA (reference sequence). CDR3 nucleotide sequence: TGCAGTGCTAGGCAGGGTCCCTACGAGCAGTACTTC. It specifies CSARQGPYEQYF.

This clonotype was seen many times. J is TRBJ1-1 and V is TRBV28; D unclear. In germline, CDR1 is MDHEN, CDR2 SYDVKM. The V end was cut by 8 bases, the J end by 1 base, with 11 bases between. The CDR3 sequence is 13 residues long. The CDR3 loop is CASRPDTNTEAFF. CDR3 sequence (DNA): TGTGCCAGCCGACCTGATACGAACACTGAAGCTTTCTTT.

There are many counts of this clonotype. V usage is TRBV7-2 and J usage is TRBJ2-3; no clear D gene. The germline CDR1 and CDR2 sequences are SGHTA and FQGNSA. The CDR3 is 14 residues long. V lost 10 bases to trimming and J lost 0 bases, with 14 bases between them. The CDR3 DNA reads TGTGCCACCAAGGCATCAGCTAGCACAGATACGCAGTATTTT. It translates to CATKASASTDTQYF.

This clonotype appeared many times. The rearrangement uses TRBV5-1 and TRBJ2-1, with TRBD2 matching over 8 bases. This CDR3 comprises 16 residues. V was pared by 3 bases and J by 4 bases, with 9 bases of the junction left unmatched. Germline CDR1 and CDR2: SGHRS and YFSETQ. The CDR3 nucleotides read TGCGCCAGCAGCTACGGACTAGCTCGGGATTACAATGAGCAGTTCTTC. It is translated as CASSYGLARDYNEQFF.

This clonotype was observed at least ten times. One end of the junction fails to match germline, which may point to a read error. This chain uses TRBV7-7 with TRBJ2-3, with 9 bases that match TRBD2. Germline V gene lookup returns CDR1 SSHAT and CDR2 FNYEAQ (reference sequence). The CDR3 totals 17 residues. The CDR3 here is CASSLGGSGRGSDTQYF. The CDR3 DNA follows: TGTGCTAGCAGCTTAGGAGGTAGCGGGAGAGGGTCAGATACGCAGTATTTT.

This clonotype was seen at least ten times. The genes are TRBV4-1 and TRBJ2-7; D possibly corresponds to TRBD1 (5 bases). Deletions cut 1 base from V and 10 bases from J, with 14 bases between. Germline assignment: CDR1 MGHRA and CDR2 YSYEKL. The CDR3 loop spans 13 amino acids. In nucleotides, the CDR3 is TGCGCCAGCAGCCAAGTTTTGAGCCAGGGCCAGTACTTC. It is translated as CASSQVLSQGQYF.

This clonotype was observed a few times. V is TRBV29-1 and J is TRBJ2-1, with 10 bases aligning to TRBD1. CDR3 length equals 14 residues. Germline-derived CDR1 and CDR2 are SQVTM and ANQGSEA. Trimming at V came to 5 bases and at J to 9 bases, leaving 10 bases not matched to a gene. The CDR3 bases are TGCAGCGTTCGGGACAGGGGTCTTCGGATTGAGCAGTTCTTC. Its translation is CSVRDRGLRIEQFF.

This clonotype was seen at least ten times. The gene calls are TRBV6-6 and TRBJ1-5; a possible D gene is TRBD1 (6 bases). The CDR3 has 13 residues. V shed 8 bases and J shed 3 bases, with 11 bases lying between them. The V gene's germline CDR1 is MNHNY and CDR2 SVGAGI (reference sequence). CDR3 sequence: CASSGALNQPQHF. The CDR3 bases are TGTGCCAGCTCAGGGGCGCTCAATCAGCCCCAGCATTTT.

This chain links TRBV20-1 with TRBJ1-5, with D perhaps TRBD1 (5 bases). This CDR3 contains 16 residues. CDR1 DFQATT and CDR2 SNEGSKA come from the germline V gene (reference sequence). V lost 3 bases, J lost 1 base, and 16 bases lay in between. The CDR3 is CSARDADEGSNQPQHF. The CDR3 DNA reads as TGCAGTGCTAGGGACGCAGATGAGGGGAGCAATCAGCCCCAGCATTTT.

This clonotype was seen a single time. The chain joins TRBV27 to TRBJ2-2; D ambiguous. Germline assignment: CDR1 MNHEY and CDR2 SMNVEV (reference sequence). CDR3 length: 13 amino acids. Trimming took off 3 bases at V and 8 bases at J, with 10 bases between the two ends. The CDR3 spells CASSFTVAGELFF. The CDR3 nucleotides read TGTGCCAGCAGTTTCACAGTCGCTGGGGAGCTGTTTTTT.

About this clonotype: A much larger clone is a single base away; this may be a read error. The chain employs TRBV29-1 and TRBJ2-3; no clear D. The CDR3 extends over 12 amino acids. Germline CDR1 reads SQVTM; CDR2 reads ANQGSEA. Trimming shortened V by 6 bases and J by 4 bases, and 11 bases separated the two germline ends. The CDR3 reads CSVQKASDTQYF. CDR3 in DNA: TGCAGCGTACAAAAGGCTTCAGATACGCAGTATTTT.

This clonotype was observed at least ten times. This chain links TRBV5-1 with TRBJ2-7; 11 bases align to TRBD2. The CDR3 is 14 amino acids. The ends lost 4 bases at V and 5 bases at J; junction bases unmatched: 5. Looked up from germline, CDR1 is SGHRS and CDR2 is YFSETQ. As DNA, the CDR3 is TGCGCCAGCAGCGTACTAGCGGGAGTCCACGAGCAGTACTTC. Its protein product is CASSVLAGVHEQYF.

This clonotype was seen at least ten times. One junction end does not reproduce the germline sequence, and a read error may be involved. The chain couples TRBV10-3 to TRBJ1-3, with D tentatively TRBD1 (6 bases). Per the germline V gene, CDR1 is ENHRY and CDR2 is SYGVKD. The CDR3 sequence is 16 residues long. The CDR3 sequence: CAISETGGSSGNTIYF. Here the CDR3 DNA reads TGTGCCATCAGTGAAACTGGGGGCAGCTCTGGAAATACCATATATTTT.

A remark on this clonotype: The junction differs from germline at one of its ends, possibly a read error. The chain recombines TRBV6-9 with TRBJ2-1; TRBD1 agrees at 9 bases. The CDR3 runs 16 residues. Germline lookup yields CDR1 MNHGY and CDR2 SVAAGI. In DNA form, the CDR3 reads TGTGCCAGCAGTCCAACGACAGGGGGGGTTCGCGATGAGCAGATCTTC. Encoded protein: CASSPTTGGVRDEQIF.

This clonotype has a count of ten or more. The genes are TRBV7-6 and TRBJ1-5, with D tentatively TRBD1 (6 bases). V was shortened by 5 bases and J by 7 bases, with 15 bases between the two germline ends. This CDR3 spans 14 amino acids. The germline CDR1 and CDR2 sequences are SGHVS and FNYEAQ. The CDR3 sequence is CASSLQTGDQPQHF. The DNA for the CDR3 is TGTGCCAGCAGCCTCCAGACAGGAGACCAGCCCCAGCATTTT.

Ten or more counts support this clonotype. The genes are TRBV29-1 and TRBJ1-1; possible D gene TRBD1, 6 bases. With 4 bases removed from V and 0 bases from J, the gap between germline ends came to 15 bases. Germline lookup yields CDR1 SQVTM and CDR2 ANQGSEA. The CDR3 extends over 15 amino acids. CDR3 residues: CSVGGGWGMNTEAFF. CDR3 bases: TGCAGCGTTGGGGGGGGCTGGGGCATGAACACTGAAGCTTTCTTT.

This clonotype was counted at least ten times. The chain recombines TRBV29-1 with TRBJ2-7, with 7 bases lining up with TRBD2. Germline V gene data show CDR1 as SQVTM and CDR2 as ANQGSEA. Unmatched junction bases numbered 4, after V lost 5 bases and J lost 0 bases. The CDR3 is 13 amino acids. CDR3 bases: TGCAGCGTTTACCTAGCGGTCTCCTACGAGCAGTACTTC. Its translation is CSVYLAVSYEQYF.

The rearrangement joins TRBV5-6 to TRBJ2-7; 7 nucleotides line up with TRBD2. This CDR3 is 16 amino acids long. Germline values: CDR1 SGHDT, CDR2 YYEEEE. Trimming took 0 bases from V and 7 from J; bases not matched to a gene: 13. The CDR3 nucleotides are TGTGCCAGCAGCTTGGCCGGCCGGGAGGTAGATAGGGAGCAGTACTTC. It translates to CASSLAGREVDREQYF. The whole variable domain, remainder taken from reference TRBV5-6 and TRBJ2-7, is DAGVTQSPTHLIKTRGQQVTLRCSPKSGHDTVSWYQQALGQGPQFIFQYYEEEERQRGNFPDRFSGHQFPNYSSELNVNALLLGDSALYLCASSLAGREVDREQYFGPGTRLTVT.

This clonotype turned up a few times. This chain links TRBV2 with TRBJ1-5; tentative D call: TRBD1 (5 bases). CDR3 length equals 14 residues. Trimming removed 4 bases from V and 5 bases from J, with 12 bases in between. Germline V gene sequence: CDR1 SNHLY, CDR2 FYNNEI. As DNA, the CDR3 is TGTGCCAGCAGTGTCAGGGTAGGGGATCAGCCCCAGCATTTT. Its protein product is CASSVRVGDQPQHF.

The CDR3 protein is CASSVVATQETQYF. In DNA form, the CDR3 reads TGTGCCAGCAGCGTAGTGGCCACCCAAGAGACCCAGTACTTC. The genes are TRBV9 and TRBJ2-5; unclear D gene. The CDR3 covers 14 residues. Trimming stripped 0 bases from V and 1 base from J, with 7 bases between. Germline CDR1 and CDR2: SGDLS and YYNGEE. Filled out from reference TRBV9 and TRBJ2-5, the complete variable domain reads DSGVTQTPKHLITATGQRVTLRCSPRSGDLSVYWYQQSLDQGLQFLIQYYNGEERAKGNILERFSAQQFPDLHSELNLSSLELGDSALYFCASSVVATQETQYFGPGTRLLVL.

This clonotype was observed many times. This chain joins TRBV20-1 and TRBJ2-1, with no clear D. From germline, CDR1 is DFQATT and CDR2 SNEGSKA (reference sequence). Trimming took off 7 bases at V and 4 bases at J, with 5 bases between the two ends. The CDR3 extends over 10 amino acids. The CDR3 loop reads CSGIYNEQFF. CDR3 DNA: TGCAGTGGGATTTACAATGAGCAGTTCTTC.

In this sample, this clonotype turned up many times. The chain links TRBV20-1 to TRBJ1-1; 7 positions match TRBD1. With 5 bases clipped from V and 5 bases from J, the junction kept 14 bases outside the gene matches. The CDR3 spans 15 residues. Germline CDR1 DFQATT, CDR2 SNEGSKA (reference sequence). The CDR3 DNA follows: TGCAGTGCTCGACAGGGAGGAATGGTAGGGACTGAAGCTTTCTTT. Residues: CSARQGGMVGTEAFF.

This clonotype appeared a few times. The DNA for the CDR3 is TGTGCCTGGAGTAAAGGGAACTCCTACGAGCAGTACTTC. Its translation is CAWSKGNSYEQYF. The chain recombines TRBV30 with TRBJ2-7; D is unresolved. CDR3 length: 13 residues. Per the germline V gene, CDR1 is GTSNPN and CDR2 is SVGIG (reference sequence). Trimming pared 2 bases from V and 0 bases from J, leaving 8 bases between.

This clonotype was observed at least ten times. The chain couples TRBV7-8 to TRBJ1-5; perhaps TRBD1 as D (5 bases). The length of the CDR3 is 15 residues. Trimming took 2 bases from V and 1 from J, leaving 9 bases between them. Germline values: CDR1 SGHVS, CDR2 FQNEAQ. The CDR3: CASSLFGGSNQPQHF. The CDR3 bases are TGTGCCAGCAGCTTATTTGGGGGGAGCAATCAGCCCCAGCATTTT.

There are many counts of this clonotype. The chain employs TRBV5-1 and TRBJ1-3, with 7 bases aligning to TRBD1. This CDR3 has 16 amino acids. The germline V gene has CDR1 SGHRS and CDR2 YFSETQ. V shed 0 bases, J shed 4 bases, and the junction held 7 bases outside the gene matches. CDR3 loop: CASSLGTGQTGNTIYF. Here the CDR3 DNA reads TGCGCCAGCAGCTTGGGGACGGGACAGACAGGAAACACCATATATTTT.

This clonotype has a count of ten or more. This sequence joins TRBV20-1 and TRBJ1-5; D is possibly TRBD1 (5 bases). CDR1 and CDR2 (germline): DFQATT, SNEGSKA (reference sequence). The CDR3 sequence is 13 residues long. V was clipped by 0 bases and J by 5 bases, with 8 bases between them. The CDR3 protein is CSARDWGDQPQHF. CDR3 coding DNA: TGCAGTGCTAGAGATTGGGGGGATCAGCCCCAGCATTTT.